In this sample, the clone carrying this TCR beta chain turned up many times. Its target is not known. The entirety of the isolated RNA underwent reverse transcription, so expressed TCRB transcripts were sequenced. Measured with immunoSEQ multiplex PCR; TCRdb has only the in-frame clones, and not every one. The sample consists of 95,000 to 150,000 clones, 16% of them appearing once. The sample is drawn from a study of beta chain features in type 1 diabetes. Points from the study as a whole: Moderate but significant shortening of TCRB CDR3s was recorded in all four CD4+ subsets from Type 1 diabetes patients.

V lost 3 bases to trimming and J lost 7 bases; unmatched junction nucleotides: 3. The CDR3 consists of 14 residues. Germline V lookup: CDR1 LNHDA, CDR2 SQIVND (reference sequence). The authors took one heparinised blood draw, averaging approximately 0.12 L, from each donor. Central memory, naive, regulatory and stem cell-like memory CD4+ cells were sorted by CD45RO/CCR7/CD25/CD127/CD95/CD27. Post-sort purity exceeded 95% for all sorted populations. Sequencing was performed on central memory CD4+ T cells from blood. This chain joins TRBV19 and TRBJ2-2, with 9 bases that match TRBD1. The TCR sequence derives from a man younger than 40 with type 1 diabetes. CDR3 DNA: TGTGCCAGTAGTATCGGACAGGGGTTCGGGGAGCTGTTTTTT. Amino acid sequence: CASSIGQGFGELFF.